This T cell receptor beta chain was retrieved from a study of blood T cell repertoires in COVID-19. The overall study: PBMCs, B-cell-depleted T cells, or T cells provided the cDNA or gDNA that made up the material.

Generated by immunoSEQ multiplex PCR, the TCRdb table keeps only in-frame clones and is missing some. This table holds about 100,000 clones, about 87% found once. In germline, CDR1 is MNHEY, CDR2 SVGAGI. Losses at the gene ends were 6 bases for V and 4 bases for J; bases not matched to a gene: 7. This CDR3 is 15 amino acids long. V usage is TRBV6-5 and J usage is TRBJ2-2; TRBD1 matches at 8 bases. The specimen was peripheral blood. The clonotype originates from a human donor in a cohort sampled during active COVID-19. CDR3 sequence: CASSQTGAATGELFF. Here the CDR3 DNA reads TGTGCCAGCAGCCAGACAGGGGCTGCCACCGGGGAGCTGTTTTTT.